A selection of T cell receptor beta chains follows, all from one sample in a study of PD-1 blockade in classical Hodgkin lymphoma. The method was immunoSEQ multiplex PCR; TCRdb's version includes in-frame clones alone and lacks a portion of them. This table holds about 23,000 clones, roughly 90% found once. Sample: peripheral blood mononuclear cells (PBMCs), taken before the fourth cycle of nivolumab. The receptors shown here come from a human donor with classical Hodgkin lymphoma. Each CDR3 is given with its conserved first and last residue. The D gene is left open where the match is weak. Size values are once, few and many counts, or a class for expanded clones, and some rows have none.

v_call	d_call	clone_size	j_call	cdr3_aa	cdr3_nt
TRBV7-6	.	.	TRBJ2-7	CASSSPRGVGQYF	TGTGCCAGCAGCTCCCCCCGGGGTGTCGGGCAGTACTTC
TRBV4-2	TRBD2	.	TRBJ2-1	CASTLTSGSVNEQFF	TGTGCCAGCACCCTGACTAGCGGGAGCGTCAATGAGCAGTTCTTC
TRBV19	.	.	TRBJ1-4	CASSTGQRNEKLFF	TGTGCCAGTAGTACAGGACAGCGTAATGAAAAACTGTTTTTT
TRBV11-2	.	.	TRBJ2-1	CASSLRPISYNEQFF	TGTGCCAGCAGCTTACGTCCAATCTCCTACAATGAGCAGTTCTTC
TRBV5-1	TRBD2	.	TRBJ2-7	CASSSLAGEPYEQYF	TGCGCCAGCAGCTCCCTAGCGGGAGAACCCTACGAGCAGTACTTC
TRBV6-4	TRBD2	few	TRBJ2-3	CASSDSSGRGTDTQYF	TGTGCCAGCAGTGACTCGAGCGGGAGGGGAACAGATACGCAGTATTTT
TRBV4-1	TRBD1	.	TRBJ2-1	CASSSQGYNEQFF	TGCGCCAGCAGCTCACAGGGGTACAATGAGCAGTTCTTC
TRBV10-2	.	.	TRBJ2-7	CASSEPYRETYEQYF	TGCGCCAGCAGTGAGCCGTACAGGGAAACCTACGAGCAGTACTTC
TRBV6-1	TRBD2	.	TRBJ2-7	CASSVTGLAGREQYF	TGTGCCAGCAGTGTCACAGGACTAGCGGGACGGGAGCAGTACTTC
TRBV2	TRBD1	.	TRBJ2-7	CASSETGAPYEQYF	TGTGCCAGCAGTGAGACAGGGGCCCCCTACGAGCAGTACTTC